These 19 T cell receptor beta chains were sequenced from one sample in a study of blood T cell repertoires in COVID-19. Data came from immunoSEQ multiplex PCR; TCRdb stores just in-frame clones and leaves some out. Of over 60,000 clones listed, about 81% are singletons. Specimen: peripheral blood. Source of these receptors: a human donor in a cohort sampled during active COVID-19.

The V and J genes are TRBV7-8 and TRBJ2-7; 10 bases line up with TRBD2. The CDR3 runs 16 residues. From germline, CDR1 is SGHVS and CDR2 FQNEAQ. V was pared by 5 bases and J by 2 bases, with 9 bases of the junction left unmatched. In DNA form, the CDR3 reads TGTGCCAGCAGCCCATGGGATAGCGGGGGGCCCTACGAGCAGTACTTC. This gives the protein CASSPWDSGGPYEQYF.

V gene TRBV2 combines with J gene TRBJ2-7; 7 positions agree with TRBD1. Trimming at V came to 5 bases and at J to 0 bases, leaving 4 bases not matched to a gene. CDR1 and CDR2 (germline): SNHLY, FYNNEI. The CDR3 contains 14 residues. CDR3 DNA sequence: TGTGCCAGCAGTACCCGACAGGGCTCCTACGAGCAGTACTTC. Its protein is CASSTRQGSYEQYF.

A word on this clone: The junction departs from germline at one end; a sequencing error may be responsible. CDR3 DNA: TGTGCCAGCAGCTTACTCCCTCTCGGGACAGGATCCTCCGAGCAGTACTTC. Amino acid sequence: CASSLLPLGTGSSEQYF. This rearrangement joins TRBV7-2 to TRBJ2-7, with 8 bases that match TRBD1. The CDR3 covers 17 residues. Germline CDR1 is SGHTA and CDR2 is FQGNSA.

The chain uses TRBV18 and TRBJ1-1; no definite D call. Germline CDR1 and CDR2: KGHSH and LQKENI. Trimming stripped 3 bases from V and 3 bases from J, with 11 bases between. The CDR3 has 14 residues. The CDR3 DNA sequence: TGTGCCAGCTCACCTTACACGGGGTACACTGAAGCTTTCTTT. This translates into CASSPYTGYTEAFF.

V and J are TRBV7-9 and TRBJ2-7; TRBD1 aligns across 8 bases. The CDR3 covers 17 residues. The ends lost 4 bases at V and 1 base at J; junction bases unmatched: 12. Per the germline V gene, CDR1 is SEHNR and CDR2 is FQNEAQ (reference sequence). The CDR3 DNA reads TGTGCCAGCAGCTCTAGATACAGACAGGGGCCATCCTACGAGCAGTACTTC. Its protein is CASSSRYRQGPSYEQYF.

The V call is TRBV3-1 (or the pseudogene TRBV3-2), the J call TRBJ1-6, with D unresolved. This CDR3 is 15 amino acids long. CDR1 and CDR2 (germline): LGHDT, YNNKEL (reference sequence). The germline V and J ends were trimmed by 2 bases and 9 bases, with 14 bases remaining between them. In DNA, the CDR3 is TGTGCCAGCAGCCAAAGCAGTGCCCGGGGTTCACCCCTCCACTTT. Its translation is CASSQSSARGSPLHF.

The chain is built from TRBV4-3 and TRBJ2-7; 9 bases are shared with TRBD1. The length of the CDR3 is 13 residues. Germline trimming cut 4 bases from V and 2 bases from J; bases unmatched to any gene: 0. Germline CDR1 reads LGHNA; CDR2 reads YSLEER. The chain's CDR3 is CASSRDRAYEQYF. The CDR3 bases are TGCGCCAGCAGCCGGGACAGGGCCTACGAGCAGTACTTC.

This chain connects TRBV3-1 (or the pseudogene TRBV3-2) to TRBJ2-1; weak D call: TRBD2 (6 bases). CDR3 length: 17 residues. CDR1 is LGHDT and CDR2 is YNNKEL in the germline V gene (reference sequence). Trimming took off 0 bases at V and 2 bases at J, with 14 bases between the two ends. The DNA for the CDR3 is TGTGCCAGCAGCCAAGAAGGAGGGGACTTCGCCTACAATGAGCAGTTCTTC. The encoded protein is CASSQEGGDFAYNEQFF.

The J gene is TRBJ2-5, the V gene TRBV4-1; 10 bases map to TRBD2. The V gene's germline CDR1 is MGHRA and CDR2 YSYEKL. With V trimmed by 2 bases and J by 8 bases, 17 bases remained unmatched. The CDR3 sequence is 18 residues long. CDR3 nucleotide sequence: TGCGCCAGCAGCCAAAGCCCAGGGAGCGGGGGGGGGTCCACTACCCAGTACTTC. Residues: CASSQSPGSGGGSTTQYF.

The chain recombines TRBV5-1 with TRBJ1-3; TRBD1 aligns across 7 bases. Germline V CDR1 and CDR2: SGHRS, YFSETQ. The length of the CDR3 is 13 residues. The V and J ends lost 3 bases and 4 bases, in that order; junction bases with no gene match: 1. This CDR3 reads CASSWGQGNTIYF. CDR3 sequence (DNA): TGCGCCAGCAGCTGGGGACAGGGAAACACCATATATTTT.

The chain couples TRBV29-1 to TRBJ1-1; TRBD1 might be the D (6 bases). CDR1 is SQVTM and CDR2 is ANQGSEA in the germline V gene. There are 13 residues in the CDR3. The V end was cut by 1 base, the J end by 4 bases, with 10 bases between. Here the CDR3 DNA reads TGCAGCGTTGAAGCGTCCAGGGGCACTGAAGCTTTCTTT. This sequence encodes CSVEASRGTEAFF.

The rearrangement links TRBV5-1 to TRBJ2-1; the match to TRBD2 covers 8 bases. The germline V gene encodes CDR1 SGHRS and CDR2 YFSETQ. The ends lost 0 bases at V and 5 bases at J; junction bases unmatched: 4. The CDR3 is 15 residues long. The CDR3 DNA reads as TGCGCCAGCAGCTTGGGGGCTAGCGGGCACAATGAGCAGTTCTTC. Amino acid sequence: CASSLGASGHNEQFF.

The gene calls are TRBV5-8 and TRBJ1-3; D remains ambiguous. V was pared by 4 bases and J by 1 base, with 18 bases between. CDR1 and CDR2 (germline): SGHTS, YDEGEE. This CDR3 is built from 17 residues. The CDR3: CASSSINQALSGNTIYF. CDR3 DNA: TGTGCCAGCAGCAGTATAAATCAGGCCCTATCTGGAAACACCATATATTTT.

The CDR3 loop is CASSSDAGTGVYGYTF. DNA for the CDR3: TGTGCCAGCAGCTCAGACGCCGGGACAGGCGTATATGGCTACACCTTC. V and J are TRBV11-2 and TRBJ1-2; 8 nucleotides line up with TRBD1. This CDR3 comprises 16 residues. CDR1 SGHAT and CDR2 FQNNGV come from the germline V gene. Trimming took 4 bases from V and 5 from J; bases not matched to a gene: 12.

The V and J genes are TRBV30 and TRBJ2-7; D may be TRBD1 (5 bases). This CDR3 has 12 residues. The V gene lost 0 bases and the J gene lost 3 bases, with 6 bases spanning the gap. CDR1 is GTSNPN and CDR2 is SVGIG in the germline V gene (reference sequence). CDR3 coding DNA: TGTGCCTGGAGTGTTAGGGGCTACGAGCAGTACTTC. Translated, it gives CAWSVRGYEQYF.

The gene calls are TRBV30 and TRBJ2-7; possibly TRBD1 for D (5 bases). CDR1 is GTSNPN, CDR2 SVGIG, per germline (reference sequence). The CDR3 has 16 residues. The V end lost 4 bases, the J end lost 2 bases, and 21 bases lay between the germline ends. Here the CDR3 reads CAWTRTVPQVTYEQYF. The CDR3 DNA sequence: TGTGCCTGGACCCGCACAGTCCCACAGGTCACCTACGAGCAGTACTTC. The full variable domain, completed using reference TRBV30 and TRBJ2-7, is SQTIHQWPATLVQPVGSPLSLECTVEGTSNPNLYWYRQAAGRGLQLLFYSVGIGQISSEVPQNLSASRPQDRQFILSSKKLLLSDSGFYLCAWTRTVPQVTYEQYFGPGTRLTVT.

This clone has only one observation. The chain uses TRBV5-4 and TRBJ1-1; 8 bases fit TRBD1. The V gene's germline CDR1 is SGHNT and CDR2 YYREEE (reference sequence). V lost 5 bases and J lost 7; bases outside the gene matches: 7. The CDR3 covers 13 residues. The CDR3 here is CASRPDRDGEAFF. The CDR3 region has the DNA TGTGCCAGCAGACCGGACAGGGACGGTGAAGCTTTCTTT.

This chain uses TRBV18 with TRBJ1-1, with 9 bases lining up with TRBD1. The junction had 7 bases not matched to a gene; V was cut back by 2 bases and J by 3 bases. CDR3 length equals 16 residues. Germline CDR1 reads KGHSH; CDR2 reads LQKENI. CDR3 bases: TGTGCCAGCTCACCATGGGGACAGGGTATACACACTGAAGCTTTCTTT. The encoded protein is CASSPWGQGIHTEAFF.

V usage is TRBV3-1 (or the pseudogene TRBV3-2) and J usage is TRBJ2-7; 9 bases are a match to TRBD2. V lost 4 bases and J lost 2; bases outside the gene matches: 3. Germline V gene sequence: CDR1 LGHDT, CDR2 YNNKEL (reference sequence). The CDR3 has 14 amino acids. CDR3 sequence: CASSLIAGAYEQYF. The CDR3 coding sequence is TGTGCCAGCAGCCTGATAGCGGGGGCCTACGAGCAGTACTTC.